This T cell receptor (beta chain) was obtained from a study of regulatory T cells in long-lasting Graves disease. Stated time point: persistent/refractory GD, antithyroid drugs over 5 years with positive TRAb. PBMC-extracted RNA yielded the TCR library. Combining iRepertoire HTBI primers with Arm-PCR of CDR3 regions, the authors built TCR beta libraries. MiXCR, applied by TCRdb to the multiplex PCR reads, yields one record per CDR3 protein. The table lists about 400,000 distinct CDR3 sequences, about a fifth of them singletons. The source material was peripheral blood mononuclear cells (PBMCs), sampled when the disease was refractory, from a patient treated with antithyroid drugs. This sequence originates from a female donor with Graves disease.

As DNA, the CDR3 is TGTGCCAGCAGTTTTCCTTTTGGCAGTAACTATGGCTACACCTTC. Its protein product is CASSFPFGSNYGYTF. The chain uses TRBV28 and TRBJ1-2; no firm D call. V dropped 3 bases and J dropped 1 base, with 12 bases sitting between them. This CDR3 region has 15 residues. CDR1 is MDHEN and CDR2 is SYDVKM in the germline V gene.